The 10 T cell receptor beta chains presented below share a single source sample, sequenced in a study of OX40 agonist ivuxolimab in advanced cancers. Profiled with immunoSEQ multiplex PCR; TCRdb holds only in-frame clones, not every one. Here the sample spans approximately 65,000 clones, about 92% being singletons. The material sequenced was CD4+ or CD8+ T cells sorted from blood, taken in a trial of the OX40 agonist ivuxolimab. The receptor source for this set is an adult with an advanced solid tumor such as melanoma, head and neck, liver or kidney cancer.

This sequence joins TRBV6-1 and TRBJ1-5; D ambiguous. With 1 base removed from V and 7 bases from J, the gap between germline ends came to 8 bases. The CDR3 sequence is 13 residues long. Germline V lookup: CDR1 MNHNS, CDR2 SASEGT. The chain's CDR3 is CASSEGAQQPQHF. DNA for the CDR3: TGTGCCAGCAGTGAAGGTGCTCAACAGCCCCAGCATTTT.

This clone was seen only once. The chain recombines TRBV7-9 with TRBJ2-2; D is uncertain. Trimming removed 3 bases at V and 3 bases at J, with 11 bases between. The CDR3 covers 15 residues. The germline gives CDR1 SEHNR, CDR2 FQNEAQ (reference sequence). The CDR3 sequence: CASSFTDIHTGELFF. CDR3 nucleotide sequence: TGTGCCAGCAGCTTCACCGACATACACACCGGGGAGCTGTTTTTT. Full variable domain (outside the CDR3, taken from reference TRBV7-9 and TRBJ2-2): DTGVSQNPRHKITKRGQNVTFRCDPISEHNRLYWYRQTLGQGPEFLTYFQNEAQLEKSRLLSDRFSAERPKGSFSTLEIQRTEQGDSAMYLCASSFTDIHTGELFFGEGSRLTVL.

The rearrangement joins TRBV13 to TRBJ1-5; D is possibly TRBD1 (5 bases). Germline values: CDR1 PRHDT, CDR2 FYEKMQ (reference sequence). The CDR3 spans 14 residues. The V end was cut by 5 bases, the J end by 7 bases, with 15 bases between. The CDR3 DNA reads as TGTGCCAGCAGCCATTACACCGGGGACCAGCCCCAGCATTTT. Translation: CASSHYTGDQPQHF.

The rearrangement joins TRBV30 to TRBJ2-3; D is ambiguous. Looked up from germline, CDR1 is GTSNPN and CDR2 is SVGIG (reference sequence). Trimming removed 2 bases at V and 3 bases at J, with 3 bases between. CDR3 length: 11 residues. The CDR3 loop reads CAWSLTDTQYF. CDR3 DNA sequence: TGTGCCTGGAGTCTGACAGATACGCAGTATTTT.

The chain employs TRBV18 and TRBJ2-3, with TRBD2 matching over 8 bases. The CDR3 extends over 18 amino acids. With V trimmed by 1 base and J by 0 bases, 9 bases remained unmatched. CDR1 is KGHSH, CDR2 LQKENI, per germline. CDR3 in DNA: TGTGCCAGCTCACCACTGCCCACTAGCGGATCTAGCACAGATACGCAGTATTTT. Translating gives CASSPLPTSGSSTDTQYF.

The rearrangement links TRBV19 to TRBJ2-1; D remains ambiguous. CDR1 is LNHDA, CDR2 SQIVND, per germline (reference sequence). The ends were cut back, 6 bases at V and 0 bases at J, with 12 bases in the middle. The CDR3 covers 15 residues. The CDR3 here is CASRAGMSSYNEQFF. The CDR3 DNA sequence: TGTGCCAGTAGGGCAGGTATGAGCTCCTACAATGAGCAGTTCTTC.

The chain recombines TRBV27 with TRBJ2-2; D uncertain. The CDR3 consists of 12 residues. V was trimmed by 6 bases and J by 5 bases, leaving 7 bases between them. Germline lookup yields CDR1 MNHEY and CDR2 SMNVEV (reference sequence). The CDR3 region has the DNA TGTGCCAGCAGCCAAGGTACCGGGGAGCTGTTTTTT. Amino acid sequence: CASSQGTGELFF.

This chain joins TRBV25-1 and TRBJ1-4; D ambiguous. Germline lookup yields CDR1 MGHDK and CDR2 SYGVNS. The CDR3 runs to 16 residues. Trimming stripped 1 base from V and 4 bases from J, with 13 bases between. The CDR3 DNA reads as TGTGCCAGCAGTGAATCTCCCAGAGCACGTAATGAAAAACTGTTTTTT. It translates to CASSESPRARNEKLFF.

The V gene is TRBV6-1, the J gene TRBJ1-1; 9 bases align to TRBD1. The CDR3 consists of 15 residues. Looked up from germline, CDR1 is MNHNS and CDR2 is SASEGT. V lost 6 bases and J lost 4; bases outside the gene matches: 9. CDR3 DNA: TGTGCCAGCAGCCGAACCTCGACAGGGGGCACTGAAGCTTTCTTT. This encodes CASSRTSTGGTEAFF.

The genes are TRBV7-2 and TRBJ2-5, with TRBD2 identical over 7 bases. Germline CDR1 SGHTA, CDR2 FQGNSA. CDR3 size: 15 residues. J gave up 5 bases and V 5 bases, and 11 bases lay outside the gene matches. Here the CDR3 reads CASSATSGTGETQYF. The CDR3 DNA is TGTGCCAGCAGCGCCACCAGCGGGACGGGGGAGACCCAGTACTTC.